The subject of this entry is one T cell receptor beta chain. Clones were sequenced by immunoSEQ multiplex PCR, and TCRdb holds only the in-frame ones, with some missing. The data hold 50,000 to 65,000 clones, with approximately 90% observed a single time. CDR3 length: 13 residues. Trimming cost V 2 bases and J 5 bases, with 9 bases left between them. CDR1 LGHNT and CDR2 FRNRAP come from the germline V gene. The sample originates from a study of control samples from healthy donors and cancer patients. The sequence derives from a woman between 50 and 59 years old with colorectal cancer. Sequencing was performed on PBMCs. This chain links TRBV12-5 with TRBJ1-2, with D unresolved. CDR3 sequence (DNA): TGTGCTAGTGGTTTGCCCGGGATATATGGCTACACCTTC. Translating gives CASGLPGIYGYTF.